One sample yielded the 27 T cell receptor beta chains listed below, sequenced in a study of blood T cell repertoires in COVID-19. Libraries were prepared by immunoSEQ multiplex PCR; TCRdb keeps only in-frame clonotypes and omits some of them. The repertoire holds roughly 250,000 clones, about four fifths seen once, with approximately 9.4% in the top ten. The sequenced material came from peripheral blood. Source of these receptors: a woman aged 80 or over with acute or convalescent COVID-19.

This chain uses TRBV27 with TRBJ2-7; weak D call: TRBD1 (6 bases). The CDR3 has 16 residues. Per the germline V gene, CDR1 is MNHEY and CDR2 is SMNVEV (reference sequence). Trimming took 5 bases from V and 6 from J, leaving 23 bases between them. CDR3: CASSSRQAGISGEQYF. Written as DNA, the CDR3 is TGTGCCAGCAGTAGCAGACAGGCTGGAATCTCCGGCGAGCAGTACTTC.

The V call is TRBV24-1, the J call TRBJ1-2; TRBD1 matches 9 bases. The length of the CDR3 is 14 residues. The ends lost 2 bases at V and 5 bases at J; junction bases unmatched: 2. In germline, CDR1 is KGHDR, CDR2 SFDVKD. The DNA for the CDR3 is TGTGCCACCAGTGATTCCGGGACAGGGTATGGCTACACCTTC. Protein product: CATSDSGTGYGYTF.

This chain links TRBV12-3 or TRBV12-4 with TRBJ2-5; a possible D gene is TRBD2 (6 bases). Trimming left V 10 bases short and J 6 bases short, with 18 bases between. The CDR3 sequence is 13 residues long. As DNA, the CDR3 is TGTGCCACCGCGTATGGGGGGTTGAAGACCCAGTACTTC. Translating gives CATAYGGLKTQYF.

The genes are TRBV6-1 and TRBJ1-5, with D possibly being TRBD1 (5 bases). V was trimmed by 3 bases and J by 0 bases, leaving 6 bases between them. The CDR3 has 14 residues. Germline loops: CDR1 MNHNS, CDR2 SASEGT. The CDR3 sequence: CASSETDSNQPQHF. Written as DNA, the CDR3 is TGTGCCAGCAGTGAGACAGATAGCAATCAGCCCCAGCATTTT.

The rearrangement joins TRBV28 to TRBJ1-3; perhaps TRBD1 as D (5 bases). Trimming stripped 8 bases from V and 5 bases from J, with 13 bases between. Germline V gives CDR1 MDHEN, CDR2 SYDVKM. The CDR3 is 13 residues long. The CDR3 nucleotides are TGTGCCAGCCTCACCGCGGGGCGAAACACCATATATTTT. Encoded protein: CASLTAGRNTIYF.

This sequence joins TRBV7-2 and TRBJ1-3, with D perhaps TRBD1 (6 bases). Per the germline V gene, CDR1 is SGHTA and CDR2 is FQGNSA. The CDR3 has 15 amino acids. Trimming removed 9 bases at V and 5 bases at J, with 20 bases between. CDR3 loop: CASSVGGGARNTIYF. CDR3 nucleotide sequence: TGTGCCAGTTCCGTAGGGGGGGGCGCGAGAAACACCATATATTTT.

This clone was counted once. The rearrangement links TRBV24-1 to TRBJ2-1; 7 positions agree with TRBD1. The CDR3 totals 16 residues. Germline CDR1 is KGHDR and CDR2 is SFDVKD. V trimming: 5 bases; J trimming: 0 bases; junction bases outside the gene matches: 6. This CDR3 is CATSVSGQYSYNEQFF. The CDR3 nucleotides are TGTGCCACCAGTGTTTCGGGACAGTACTCCTACAATGAGCAGTTCTTC.

CDR3 region: CASSFPETGVSAEQFF. The CDR3, as DNA: TGTGCCAGCAGCTTCCCCGAGACAGGGGTCTCCGCGGAGCAGTTCTTC. The chain joins TRBV5-6 to TRBJ2-1, with 8 bases that match TRBD1. CDR3 length: 16 amino acids. The V and J ends lost 2 bases and 10 bases, in that order; junction bases with no gene match: 14. Per the germline V gene, CDR1 is SGHDT and CDR2 is YYEEEE.

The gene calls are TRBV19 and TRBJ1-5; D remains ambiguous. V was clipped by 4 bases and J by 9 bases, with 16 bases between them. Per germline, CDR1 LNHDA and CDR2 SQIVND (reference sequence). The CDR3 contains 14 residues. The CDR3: CASSTELSSGPQHF. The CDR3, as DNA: TGTGCCAGTAGTACAGAGTTAAGTTCGGGGCCCCAGCATTTT.

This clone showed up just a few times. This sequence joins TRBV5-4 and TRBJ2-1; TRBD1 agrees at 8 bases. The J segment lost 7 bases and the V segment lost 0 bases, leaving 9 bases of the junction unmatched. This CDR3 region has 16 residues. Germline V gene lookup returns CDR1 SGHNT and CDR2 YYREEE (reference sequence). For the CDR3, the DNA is TGTGCCAGCAGCTTGGCTCCGCAGGGGGCCTGGAATGAGCAGTTCTTC. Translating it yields CASSLAPQGAWNEQFF.

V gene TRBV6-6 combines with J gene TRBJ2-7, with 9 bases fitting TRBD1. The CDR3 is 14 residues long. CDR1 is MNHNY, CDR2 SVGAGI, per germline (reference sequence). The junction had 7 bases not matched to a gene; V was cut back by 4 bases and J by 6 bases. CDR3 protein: CASSSLTGGFEQYF. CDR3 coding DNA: TGTGCCAGCAGTTCCCTGACAGGGGGGTTCGAGCAGTACTTC.

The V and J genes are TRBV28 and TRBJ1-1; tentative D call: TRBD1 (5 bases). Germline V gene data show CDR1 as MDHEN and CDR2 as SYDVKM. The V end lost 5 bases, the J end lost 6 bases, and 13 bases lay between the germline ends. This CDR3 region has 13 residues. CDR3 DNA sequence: TGTGCCAGCAGTAGTTCAGGGTACCCTGAAGCTTTCTTT. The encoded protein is CASSSSGYPEAFF.

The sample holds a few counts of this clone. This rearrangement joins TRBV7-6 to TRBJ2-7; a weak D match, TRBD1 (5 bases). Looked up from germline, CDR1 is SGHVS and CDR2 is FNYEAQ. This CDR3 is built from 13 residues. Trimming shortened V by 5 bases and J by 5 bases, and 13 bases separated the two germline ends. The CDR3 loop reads CASSPQLGDEQYF. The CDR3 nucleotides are TGTGCCAGCAGCCCCCAGCTAGGGGACGAGCAGTACTTC.

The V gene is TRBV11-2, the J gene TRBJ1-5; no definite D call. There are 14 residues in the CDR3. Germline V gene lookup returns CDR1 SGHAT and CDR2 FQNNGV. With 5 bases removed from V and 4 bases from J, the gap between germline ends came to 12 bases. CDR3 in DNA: TGTGCCAGCAGCATAGGAGGATCAAATCAGCCCCAGCATTTT. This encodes CASSIGGSNQPQHF.

For the CDR3, the DNA is TGTGCCAGCAGCTTGGCGAGGAGCAGCCAGCAGTACTTC. Its protein is CASSLARSSQQYF. This chain links TRBV5-6 with TRBJ2-7; D not resolved. V was trimmed by 0 bases and J by 8 bases, leaving 12 bases between them. Germline CDR1 SGHDT, CDR2 YYEEEE. The length of the CDR3 is 13 residues.

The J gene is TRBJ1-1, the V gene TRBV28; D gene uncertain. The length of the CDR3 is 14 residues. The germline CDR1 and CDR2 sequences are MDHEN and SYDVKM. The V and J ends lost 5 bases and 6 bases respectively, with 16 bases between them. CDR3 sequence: CASSEGYTQAEAFF. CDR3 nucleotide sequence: TGTGCCAGCAGTGAGGGATACACTCAAGCTGAAGCTTTCTTT.

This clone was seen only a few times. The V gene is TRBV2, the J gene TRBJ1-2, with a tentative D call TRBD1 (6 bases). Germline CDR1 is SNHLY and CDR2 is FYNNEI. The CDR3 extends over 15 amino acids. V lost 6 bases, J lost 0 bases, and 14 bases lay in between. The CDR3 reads CASRPDRRANYGYTF. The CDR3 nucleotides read TGTGCCAGCAGACCAGACAGGCGTGCTAACTATGGCTACACCTTC.

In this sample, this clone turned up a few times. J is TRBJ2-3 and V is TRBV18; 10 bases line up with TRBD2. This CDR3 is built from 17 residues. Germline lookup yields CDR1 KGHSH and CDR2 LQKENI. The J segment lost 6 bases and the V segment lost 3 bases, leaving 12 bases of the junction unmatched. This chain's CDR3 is CASSPQRGGLLVDTQYF. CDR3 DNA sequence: TGTGCCAGCTCACCCCAGCGGGGGGGGCTATTGGTGGATACGCAGTATTTT.

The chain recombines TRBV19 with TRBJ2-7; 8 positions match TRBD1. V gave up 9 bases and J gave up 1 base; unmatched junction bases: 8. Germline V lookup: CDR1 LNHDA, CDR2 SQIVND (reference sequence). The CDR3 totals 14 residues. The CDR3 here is CASTRDRSSYEQYF. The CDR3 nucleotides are TGTGCCAGCACCCGGGACAGGAGTTCCTACGAGCAGTACTTC.

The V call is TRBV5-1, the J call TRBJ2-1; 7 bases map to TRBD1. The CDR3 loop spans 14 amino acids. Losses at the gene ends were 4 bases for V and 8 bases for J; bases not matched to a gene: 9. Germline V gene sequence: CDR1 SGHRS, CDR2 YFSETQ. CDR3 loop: CASSPGTVGHEQFF. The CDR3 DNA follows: TGCGCCAGCAGCCCCGGGACAGTAGGCCATGAGCAGTTCTTC.

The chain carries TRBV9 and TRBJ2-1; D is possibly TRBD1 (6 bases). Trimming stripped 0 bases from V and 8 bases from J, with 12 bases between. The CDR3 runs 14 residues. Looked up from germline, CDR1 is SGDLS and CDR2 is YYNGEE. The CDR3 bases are TGTGCCAGCAGCGTAGCCGGACCAGGGGATGAGCAGTTCTTC. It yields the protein CASSVAGPGDEQFF.

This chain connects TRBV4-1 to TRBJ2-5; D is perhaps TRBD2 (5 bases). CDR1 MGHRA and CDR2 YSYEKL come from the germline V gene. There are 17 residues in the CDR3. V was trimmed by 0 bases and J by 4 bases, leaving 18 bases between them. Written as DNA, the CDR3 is TGCGCCAGCAGCCAAGATCGGGATTCACTACCACTAGAGACCCAGTACTTC. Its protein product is CASSQDRDSLPLETQYF.

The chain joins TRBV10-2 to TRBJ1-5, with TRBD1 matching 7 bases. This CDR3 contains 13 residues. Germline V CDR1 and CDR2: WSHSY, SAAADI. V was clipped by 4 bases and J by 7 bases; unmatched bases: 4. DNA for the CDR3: TGCGCCAGCAGTGGACAGGGTCGACAGCCCCAGCATTTT. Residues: CASSGQGRQPQHF.

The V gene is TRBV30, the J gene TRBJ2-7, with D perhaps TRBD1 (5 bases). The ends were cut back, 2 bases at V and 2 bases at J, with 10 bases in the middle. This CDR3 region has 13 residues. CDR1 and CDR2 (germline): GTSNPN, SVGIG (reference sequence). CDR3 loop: CAWSRGRPYEQYF. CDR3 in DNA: TGTGCCTGGAGTAGGGGCAGACCCTACGAGCAGTACTTC.

CDR3 DNA: TGTGCCAGCAGCCCAGGTCTGGGTAGCACTGAAGCTTTCTTT. As protein: CASSPGLGSTEAFF. The chain is built from TRBV5-4 and TRBJ1-1; D is unresolved. This CDR3 has 14 residues. The V end was cut by 4 bases, the J end by 4 bases, with 14 bases between. Germline CDR1 is SGHNT and CDR2 is YYREEE (reference sequence). The full variable domain, in which reference TRBV5-4 and TRBJ1-1 provide the parts outside the CDR3, is ETGVTQSPTHLIKTRGQQVTLRCSSQSGHNTVSWYQQALGQGPQFIFQYYREEENGRGNFPPRFSGLQFPNYSSELNVNALELDDSALYLCASSPGLGSTEAFFGQGTRLTVV.

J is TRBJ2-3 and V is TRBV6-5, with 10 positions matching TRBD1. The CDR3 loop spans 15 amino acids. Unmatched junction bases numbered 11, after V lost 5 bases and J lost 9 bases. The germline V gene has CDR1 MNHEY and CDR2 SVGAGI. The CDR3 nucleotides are TGTGCCAGCAGTCTGTCCGGGACAGGGGAGTGGACGCAGTATTTT. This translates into CASSLSGTGEWTQYF.

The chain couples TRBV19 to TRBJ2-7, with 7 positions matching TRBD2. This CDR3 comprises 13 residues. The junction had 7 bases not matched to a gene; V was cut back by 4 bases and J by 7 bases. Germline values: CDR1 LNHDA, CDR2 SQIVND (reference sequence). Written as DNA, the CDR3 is TGTGCCAGTAGTACCCGACTGGGGGGGGAGCAGTACTTC. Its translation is CASSTRLGGEQYF. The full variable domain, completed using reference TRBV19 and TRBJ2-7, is DGGITQSPKYLFRKEGQNVTLSCEQNLNHDAMYWYRQDPGQGLRLIYYSQIVNDFQKGDIAEGYSVSREKKESFPLTVTSAQKNPTAFYLCASSTRLGGEQYFGPGTRLTVT.